This entry lists 11 T cell receptor beta chains sequenced from one sample in a study of blood T cell repertoires in COVID-19. Here immunoSEQ multiplex PCR was the method, and the copy in TCRdb shows in-frame clones only, minus some. Seen here are 56,000 or so clones, roughly nine tenths observed once, and the top ten hold 43%. The sample taken for sequencing was peripheral blood. The receptors were sampled from a woman between 55 and 75 years old with COVID-19, enrolled during active disease.

J is TRBJ1-3 and V is TRBV7-2, with D hard to call. The CDR3 is 16 amino acids. V gave up 5 bases and J gave up 0 bases, with 14 bases separating them. The germline V gene encodes CDR1 SGHTA and CDR2 FQGNSA. The CDR3 loop reads CASSPHSVLSGNTIYF. CDR3 sequence (DNA): TGTGCCAGCAGCCCGCACAGTGTTCTCTCTGGAAACACCATATATTTT.

CDR3 sequence: CAISTSSGLAGSSYNEQFF. The CDR3 DNA follows: TGTGCCATCAGTACCTCCTCTGGGCTAGCGGGGAGCTCCTACAATGAGCAGTTCTTC. The rearrangement uses TRBV10-3 and TRBJ2-1; 9 nucleotides agree with TRBD2. Germline V gene sequence: CDR1 ENHRY, CDR2 SYGVKD. The CDR3 totals 19 residues. The V segment lost 5 bases and the J segment 0 bases; nucleotides outside the gene matches: 14.

V usage is TRBV24-1 and J usage is TRBJ2-2, with 16 bases matching TRBD2. The germline V gene encodes CDR1 KGHDR and CDR2 SFDVKD. The CDR3 contains 19 residues. Trimming cost V 3 bases and J 0 bases; bases outside gene matches: 3. The CDR3: CATSDMGLAGGPNTGELFF. In DNA form, the CDR3 reads TGTGCCACCAGTGATATGGGACTAGCGGGAGGGCCGAACACCGGGGAGCTGTTTTTT.

The V and J genes are TRBV3-1 (or the pseudogene TRBV3-2) and TRBJ2-1; 7 bases align to TRBD2. Germline assignment: CDR1 LGHDT and CDR2 YNNKEL (reference sequence). The CDR3 is 15 residues long. V was clipped by 0 bases and J by 6 bases; unmatched bases: 5. CDR3 in amino acids: CASSQDRGGSNEQFF. The CDR3 DNA reads TGTGCCAGCAGCCAAGATCGCGGGGGATCCAATGAGCAGTTCTTC.

This clone was observed a single time. The chain recombines TRBV5-6 with TRBJ2-3; TRBD2 agrees at 10 bases. V shed 0 bases, J shed 9 bases, and the junction held 7 bases outside the gene matches. The length of the CDR3 is 15 residues. Germline lookup yields CDR1 SGHDT and CDR2 YYEEEE. This CDR3 reads CASSLAERGGRTQYF. The CDR3 region has the DNA TGTGCCAGCAGCTTGGCCGAGCGGGGGGGCCGCACGCAGTATTTT.

The rearrangement links TRBV7-2 to TRBJ2-1, with 7 bases identical to TRBD2. The CDR3 has 14 amino acids. The V segment lost 3 bases and the J segment 8 bases; nucleotides outside the gene matches: 7. The V gene's germline CDR1 is SGHTA and CDR2 FQGNSA. Written as DNA, the CDR3 is TGTGCCAGCAGCTTGGGCGGGAGTTGGGATGAGCAGTTCTTC. Encoded protein: CASSLGGSWDEQFF. Complete variable domain (other parts from reference TRBV7-2 and TRBJ2-1): GAGVSQSPSNKVTEKGKDVELRCDPISGHTALYWYRQSLGQGLEFLIYFQGNSAPDKSGLPSDRFSAERTGGSVSTLTIQRTQQEDSAVYLCASSLGGSWDEQFFGPGTRLTVL.

The chain employs TRBV7-2 and TRBJ2-2; D not resolved. The CDR3 covers 15 residues. Germline values: CDR1 SGHTA, CDR2 FQGNSA. V was cut by 2 bases and J by 0 bases, with 7 bases left in between. The CDR3 DNA sequence: TGTGCCAGCAGCTTACGCAGGACGAACACCGGGGAGCTGTTTTTT. It specifies CASSLRRTNTGELFF.

Comments on this clone: Relative to the germline gene, one junction end is altered; a read error may explain this. The chain is built from TRBV12-3 or TRBV12-4 and TRBJ1-1; D ambiguous. The CDR3 length is 12 residues. The CDR3, as DNA: TGTGCCGGCAGCCCGGCGGTGACTGAAGCTTTCTTT. The encoded protein is CAGSPAVTEAFF.

This clone was seen a handful of times. This chain links TRBV7-2 with TRBJ2-7; 12 nucleotides match TRBD2. With V trimmed by 4 bases and J by 1 base, 2 bases remained unmatched. The CDR3 has 15 amino acids. The V gene's germline CDR1 is SGHTA and CDR2 FQGNSA. The CDR3 bases are TGTGCCAGCAGCTACACTAGCGGGGGGTCCTACGAGCAGTACTTC. Protein product: CASSYTSGGSYEQYF.

The DNA for the CDR3 is TGCGCCAGCAGAGAACAGGCGAACACCGGGGAGCTGTTTTTT. This sequence encodes CASREQANTGELFF. This rearrangement joins TRBV5-1 to TRBJ2-2; D may be TRBD1 (5 bases). V was cut by 5 bases and J by 0 bases, with 8 bases left in between. The CDR3 spans 14 residues. Germline V CDR1 and CDR2: SGHRS, YFSETQ.

This chain connects TRBV2 to TRBJ2-1; 8 nucleotides agree with TRBD2. With 4 bases clipped from V and 9 bases from J, the junction kept 5 bases outside the gene matches. The CDR3 is made up of 13 amino acids. Per germline, CDR1 SNHLY and CDR2 FYNNEI. CDR3 region: CASSGSGSREQFF. In DNA form, the CDR3 reads TGTGCCAGCAGTGGAAGCGGGAGCCGTGAGCAGTTCTTC.